The 18 T cell receptor beta chains presented below share a single source sample, sequenced in a study of T cells in Graves' hyperthyroidism and ophthalmopathy (dated by TCRdb to 2018 to 2020). Library preparation employed multiplex PCR. Sequenced using an Illumina HiSeq 2000. TCR beta CDR3 regions were amplified from RNA transcripts. The first round of RT-PCR for the TCR CDR3 was performed with the HTBI primer set and the Qiagen OneStep RT-PCR kit. TCRdb itself trimmed the public reads at Q25 with fastp, ran MiXCR and retained productive beta chains. Each entry merges the rows of one CDR3 protein and shows their most common DNA and genes. The sample records 500,000 to 600,000 distinct CDR3 sequences, 35% to 55% of which are singletons. Around 7.7% of the sample lies in the top ten. Input material: peripheral blood or thyroid tissue (not recorded which). These receptors were collected from a woman aged 18-29 years with Graves' hyperthyroidism.

J is TRBJ2-5 and V is TRBV12-5, with TRBD2 as a possible D gene (5 bases). The CDR3 is 17 residues long. Deletions cut 1 base from V and 0 bases from J, with 15 bases between. Germline CDR1 reads LGHNT; CDR2 reads FRNRAP. Here the CDR3 DNA reads TGTGCTAGTGGTTTGGGGGAGTCGTACTTTTACCAAGAGACCCAGTACTTC. This gives the protein CASGLGESYFYQETQYF.

This clonotype was observed a handful of times. V usage is TRBV11-3 and J usage is TRBJ2-2; perhaps D is TRBD1 or TRBD2 (6 bases each). Germline CDR1 reads SGHNT; CDR2 reads YENEEA. The CDR3 contains 16 residues. Trimming took 1 base from V and 3 from J, leaving 12 bases between them. As DNA, the CDR3 is TGTGCCAGCAGCTTAGGGGGGGCGCCGGACACCGGGGAGCTGTTTTTT. Protein product: CASSLGGAPDTGELFF.

This clonotype was counted many times. The gene calls are TRBV12-3 or TRBV12-4 and TRBJ2-2, with TRBD2 matching 8 bases. CDR3 length equals 15 residues. V lost 0 bases, J lost 5 bases, and 2 bases stayed unmatched. CDR3 DNA: TGTGCCAGCAGTTTAGCGAGCGGGGGAACCGGGGAGCTGTTTTTT. As protein: CASSLASGGTGELFF.

This chain links TRBV2 with TRBJ1-2; a weak D match, TRBD1 (6 bases). Between the trimmed V and J ends, which lost 5 bases and 7 bases, there was a span of 11 bases. Per the germline V gene, CDR1 is SNHLY and CDR2 is FYNNEI. The CDR3 is 12 amino acids. The CDR3 is CASSNQGSGYTF. The CDR3 DNA reads as TGTGCCAGCAGTAACCAGGGGAGTGGCTACACCTTC.

This clonotype was counted a few times. The V call is TRBV27, the J call TRBJ2-2; a possible D gene is TRBD2 (5 bases). Germline assignment: CDR1 MNHEY and CDR2 SMNVEV (reference sequence). Trimming stripped 3 bases from V and 7 bases from J, with 12 bases between. The length of the CDR3 is 14 residues. The CDR3 DNA is TGTGCCAGCAGTTTGTCCACGAGGGACGGGGAGCTGTTTTTT. This sequence encodes CASSLSTRDGELFF.

The genes are TRBV20-1 and TRBJ1-2, with 7 bases fitting TRBD1. The ends lost 0 bases at V and 4 bases at J; junction bases unmatched: 5. Germline values: CDR1 DFQATT, CDR2 SNEGSKA (reference sequence). The CDR3 is made up of 14 amino acids. The chain's CDR3 is CSARDSAGGYGYTF. The CDR3 DNA follows: TGCAGTGCTAGAGATTCGGCAGGGGGCTATGGCTACACCTTC.

Comments on this clonotype: A junction boundary mismatches the germline segment, possibly from a read error. The chain recombines TRBV2 with TRBJ1-4, with 7 nucleotides matching TRBD1. This CDR3 has 14 amino acids. Germline V CDR1 and CDR2: SNHLY, FYNNEI. CDR3 DNA: TGTGCAAGCAGTGAAGATGGGACAGATGAAAAACTGTTTTTT. This gives the protein CASSEDGTDEKLFF.

The V gene is TRBV10-3, the J gene TRBJ2-3; 8 bases are a match to TRBD1. CDR1 and CDR2 (germline): ENHRY, SYGVKD. This CDR3 spans 12 amino acids. Trimming removed 8 bases from V and 6 bases from J; junction bases left unmatched: 4. CDR3 amino acids: CAIGTGGDTQYF. The CDR3 DNA sequence: TGTGCCATCGGGACAGGTGGGGATACGCAGTATTTT.

This clonotype was counted at least ten times. The chain has TRBV28 and TRBJ1-5; tentatively, D is TRBD1 (5 bases). The CDR3 totals 13 residues. Germline assignment: CDR1 MDHEN and CDR2 SYDVKM. V was trimmed by 4 bases and J by 3 bases, leaving 7 bases between them. DNA of the CDR3: TGTGCCAGCAGTTGGGACTTCAATCAGCCCCAGCATTTT. Translation gives CASSWDFNQPQHF.

This clonotype was detected ten times or more. V gene TRBV19 combines with J gene TRBJ1-1; TRBD1 matches 9 bases. The CDR3 contains 14 residues. V trimming: 5 bases; J trimming: 4 bases; junction bases outside the gene matches: 5. The germline V gene has CDR1 LNHDA and CDR2 SQIVND (reference sequence). CDR3 amino acids: CASSGTGWGTEAFF. The CDR3 DNA sequence: TGTGCCAGTAGTGGGACAGGGTGGGGCACTGAAGCTTTCTTT.

As DNA, the CDR3 is TGTGCCAGCAGTGAATACGGGGACGACTATGGCTACACCTTC. The encoded protein is CASSEYGDDYGYTF. V gene TRBV25-1 combines with J gene TRBJ1-2; a weak D match, TRBD1 (5 bases). Germline CDR1 is MGHDK and CDR2 is SYGVNS. V was cut by 0 bases and J by 3 bases, with 8 bases left in between. The CDR3 extends over 14 amino acids.

The J gene is TRBJ1-5, the V gene TRBV6-2 or TRBV6-3; 9 bases map to TRBD1. J lost 2 bases, V lost 8 bases, and 16 bases had no gene match. Per the germline V gene, CDR1 is MNHEY and CDR2 is SVGEGT. This CDR3 is built from 18 residues. This chain's CDR3 is CASSPPSGTGYGNQPQHF. The CDR3 DNA is TGTGCCAGCTCACCACCCTCCGGGACAGGGTATGGCAATCAGCCCCAGCATTTT.

This clonotype was seen at least ten times. This chain links TRBV20-1 with TRBJ2-5; D unclear. The CDR3 is 13 residues long. Germline V lookup: CDR1 DFQATT, CDR2 SNEGSKA (reference sequence). V lost 0 bases, J lost 1 base, and 6 bases lay in between. The CDR3 DNA sequence: TGCAGTGCTAGAGAGAATCCCCAAGAGACCCAGTACTTC. Translating it yields CSARENPQETQYF.

The V gene is TRBV7-9, the J gene TRBJ2-7; D possibly matches TRBD1 or TRBD2 (5 bases each). CDR1 and CDR2 from the germline V gene are SEHNR and FQNEAQ (reference sequence). V lost 1 base, J lost 7 bases, and 14 bases lay in between. This CDR3 has 14 residues. CDR3 region: CASSLGGRGWEQYF. The CDR3 DNA sequence: TGTGCCAGCAGCTTAGGGGGCCGGGGCTGGGAGCAGTACTTC.

This clonotype was found many times. V and J are TRBV5-1 and TRBJ1-5; D is perhaps TRBD1 (6 bases). The CDR3 covers 13 residues. V lost 0 bases and J 6 bases, leaving 7 bases between the germline ends. CDR1 and CDR2 from the germline V gene are SGHRS and YFSETQ. DNA for the CDR3: TGCGCCAGCAGCTTGGAAGGGGGTCAGCCCCAGCATTTT. It translates to CASSLEGGQPQHF.

This clonotype has ten or more counts. CDR3 nucleotide sequence: TGTGCCAGCAGCTTCGCCAGGCGAGGGGACTACGAGCAGTACTTC. Amino acids: CASSFARRGDYEQYF. This chain joins TRBV5-8 and TRBJ2-7; D might be TRBD1 or TRBD2, each matching 5 bases. Per germline, CDR1 SGHTS and CDR2 YDEGEE. This CDR3 contains 15 residues. Trimming removed 2 bases at V and 3 bases at J, with 15 bases between.

The chain has TRBV29-1 and TRBJ1-6, with D hard to call. Germline V gene sequence: CDR1 SQVTM, CDR2 ANQGSEA. V was clipped by 3 bases and J by 7 bases, with 10 bases between them. The length of the CDR3 is 13 residues. The CDR3 nucleotides read TGCAGCGTTGAGTTCAATAGGAATTCACCCCTCCACTTT. As protein: CSVEFNRNSPLHF.

This clonotype was recorded once. This may be a read error: a much more frequent sequence differs by one nucleotide. The chain recombines TRBV7-8 with TRBJ2-2; D is possibly TRBD1 (6 bases). Trimming pared 5 bases from V and 0 bases from J, leaving 16 bases between. Germline V gene data show CDR1 as SGHVS and CDR2 as FQNEAQ. There are 17 residues in the CDR3. Here the CDR3 reads CASSQTGQTPNTGELFF. CDR3 sequence (DNA): TGTGCCAGCAGCCAAACTGGACAGACCCCGAACACCGGGGAGCTGTTTTTT.